This is a list of T cell receptor beta chains from one sample in a study of OX40 agonist ivuxolimab in advanced cancers. TCRdb's copy holds only in-frame clones and misses some; the assay was immunoSEQ multiplex PCR. This sample has roughly 97,000 clones; about 87% occur once, and the top ten carry 0.79%. The material sequenced was CD4+ or CD8+ T cells sorted from blood, taken in a trial of the OX40 agonist ivuxolimab. The source is an adult with an advanced solid tumor such as melanoma, head and neck, liver or kidney cancer. The CDR3 runs from the conserved cysteine through the conserved F or W. D genes are given only for firm matches. Size tells how often a clone was seen (once, few, many) or the class of an expanded clone, and some rows leave it out.

>TRBJ1-2|TRBV30|-|few
CAWSSPTPFTF
TGTGCCTGGAGTTCCCCCACCCCTTTCACCTTC
>TRBJ2-5|TRBV7-2|TRBD1|-
CASSRRGQETQYF
TGTGCCAGCAGCCGCAGGGGGCAAGAGACCCAGTACTTC
>TRBJ2-3|TRBV18|TRBD1|-
CASSRPGQGRNTQYF
TGTGCCAGCTCACGACCGGGACAGGGTCGAAATACGCAGTATTTT
>TRBJ2-3|TRBV7-3|TRBD1|-
CASRDQGVSTDTQYF
TGTGCCAGCAGGGATCAGGGGGTCAGCACAGATACGCAGTATTTT
>TRBJ2-2|TRBV18|-|-
CASSPPTRSGELFF
TGTGCCAGCTCACCCCCGACTAGATCCGGGGAGCTGTTTTTT
>TRBJ2-7|TRBV5-1|TRBD1|-
CASSAGQETEQYF
TGCGCCAGCAGCGCGGGACAGGAGACCGAGCAGTACTTC
>TRBJ1-6|TRBV19|-|once
CASSLLYRENSPLHF
TGTGCCAGTAGCCTATTGTACAGGGAGAATTCACCCCTCCACTTT
>TRBJ2-1|TRBV28|TRBD1|-
CASSVSQGASLNEQFF
TGTGCCAGCAGTGTATCACAGGGGGCTAGTTTGAATGAGCAGTTCTTC
>TRBJ2-7|TRBV7-9|-|-
CASTRGGQGEQYF
TGTGCCAGCACCAGGGGTGGCCAGGGTGAGCAGTACTTC
>TRBJ2-7|TRBV28|TRBD1|-
CASSTGTGSYEQYF
TGTGCCAGCAGTACCGGGACAGGGTCGTACGAGCAGTACTTC
>TRBJ2-2|TRBV9|-|once
CASSVDSWDTGELFF
TGTGCCAGCAGCGTTGACAGTTGGGACACCGGGGAGCTGTTTTTT
>TRBJ2-5|TRBV6-6|-|-
CASARLGGQYF
TGTGCCAGCGCACGCCTGGGCGGGCAGTACTTC
>TRBJ2-1|TRBV7-3|-|-
CASSPRDSAHEQFF
TGTGCCAGCAGCCCCCGGGACTCTGCGCATGAGCAGTTCTTC
>TRBJ1-6|TRBV27|-|-
CASSLAGRSSPLHF
TGTGCCAGCAGTTTGGCAGGGCGGAGTTCACCCCTCCACTTT
>TRBJ1-5|TRBV1|-|-
CTSSQGGRRGSDQPQHF
TGCACCAGCAGCCAGGGAGGGAGGAGAGGTAGCGATCAGCCCCAGCATTTT
>TRBJ2-1|TRBV4-3|-|-
CASSQDTMFYNEQFF
TGCGCCAGCAGCCAAGACACTATGTTTTACAATGAGCAGTTCTTC
>TRBJ1-1|TRBV18|-|-
CASSPTETNTEAFF
TGTGCCAGCTCACCAACAGAGACCAACACTGAAGCTTTCTTT
>TRBJ2-3|TRBV7-3|TRBD1|-
CASSSRGLLDTQYF
TGTGCCAGCAGCTCCAGGGGGCTTTTGGATACGCAGTATTTT
>TRBJ2-4|TRBV10-2|-|-
CASSPRRDDIQYF
TGCGCCAGCAGCCCTAGACGAGACGACATTCAGTACTTC
>TRBJ1-5|TRBV28|-|-
CASSLEYGSNQPQHF
TGTGCCAGCAGTTTAGAGTACGGTAGCAATCAGCCCCAGCATTTT